These 18 T cell receptor beta chains originate from one sample sequenced in a study of T cell repertoires in cytomegalovirus infection. One entry per CDR3 protein results from TCRdb running MiXCR on the reads. The table records some 440,000 distinct CDR3 sequences, 31% of them present only once. The specimen was PBMCs. Source of these receptors: a human donor in good health (CMV status not recorded). Some clones in this sample may be carry-over from other donors' samples.

The J gene is TRBJ2-3, the V gene TRBV5-6, with D possibly TRBD1 on 6 matching bases. Trimming pared 3 bases from V and 4 bases from J, leaving 9 bases between. CDR3 size: 13 residues. Germline V gene lookup returns CDR1 SGHDT and CDR2 YYEEEE. Written as DNA, the CDR3 is TGTGCCAGCAGCTGGACAGTTTCAGATACGCAGTATTTT. Amino acids: CASSWTVSDTQYF.

V is TRBV5-4 and J is TRBJ2-5, with a possible D match to TRBD2 (6 bases). Between the trimmed V and J ends, which lost 4 bases and 5 bases, there was a span of 24 bases. This CDR3 is built from 17 residues. Germline values: CDR1 SGHNT, CDR2 YYREEE (reference sequence). CDR3 DNA: TGTGCCAGCAGCCTAGGACTATCACGAAGTGGGGGGGAGACCCAGTACTTC. Translating it yields CASSLGLSRSGGETQYF.

This sequence joins TRBV28 and TRBJ1-6, with 7 bases that match TRBD1. The CDR3 runs to 16 residues. Germline V gives CDR1 MDHEN, CDR2 SYDVKM. V shed 6 bases and J 7 bases; nucleotides not matched to a gene: 12. In DNA form, the CDR3 reads TGTGCCAGCAGGCAACCGACAGGGCTGGAAAATTCACCCCTCCACTTT. The encoded protein is CASRQPTGLENSPLHF.

The chain recombines TRBV7-2 with TRBJ2-1; the match to TRBD2 covers 14 bases. The V gene end was trimmed by 1 base and the J gene end by 9 bases; junction bases not matched to a gene: 8. Germline CDR1 SGHTA, CDR2 FQGNSA. The CDR3 is 17 amino acids. In DNA form, the CDR3 reads TGTGCCAGCAGCTTAGTAGGGACTAGCGGGGGCGAGGTTGAGCAGTTCTTC. It is translated as CASSLVGTSGGEVEQFF.

The chain carries TRBV24-1 and TRBJ1-2; weak D call: TRBD1 (6 bases). This CDR3 has 14 residues. V was cut by 0 bases and J by 6 bases, with 10 bases left in between. Looked up from germline, CDR1 is KGHDR and CDR2 is SFDVKD. CDR3 residues: CATSDLPGEDGYTF. The CDR3 coding sequence is TGTGCCACCAGTGATTTGCCAGGGGAGGATGGCTACACCTTC.

The sample holds a few counts of this clonotype. One junction end disagrees with the germline gene, perhaps due to a read error. The chain carries TRBV11-2 and TRBJ2-7; D not resolved. Germline lookup yields CDR1 SGHAT and CDR2 FQNNGV. The CDR3 has 14 residues. CDR3 nucleotides: TGTGCCAGCAGCTTTTCTCAAGGCTCCAACGAGCAGTACTTC. This encodes CASSFSQGSNEQYF. The complete variable domain, with remaining parts taken from reference TRBV11-2 and TRBJ2-7, reads EAGVAQSPRYKIIEKRQSVAFWCNPISGHATLYWYQQILGQGPKLLIQFQNNGVVDDSQLPKDRFSAERLKGVDSTLKIQPAKLEDSAVYLCASSFSQGSNEQYFGPGTRLTVT.

The J gene is TRBJ2-2, the V gene TRBV2, with D maybe TRBD2 (6 bases). Between the trimmed V and J ends, which lost 3 bases and 8 bases, there was a span of 16 bases. Germline lookup yields CDR1 SNHLY and CDR2 FYNNEI. The CDR3 sequence is 15 residues long. For the CDR3, the DNA is TGTGCCAGCAGTGAGAGCGGAGGGGTCGCGGGGGAGCTGTTTTTT. This encodes CASSESGGVAGELFF.

The chain has TRBV27 and TRBJ1-5, with D hard to call. The germline V gene has CDR1 MNHEY and CDR2 SMNVEV (reference sequence). The CDR3 has 13 amino acids. Between the trimmed V and J ends, which lost 2 bases and 7 bases, there was a span of 9 bases. The CDR3 loop reads CASSLVGWQPQHF. As DNA, the CDR3 is TGTGCCAGCAGTTTAGTGGGGTGGCAGCCCCAGCATTTT.

This clonotype has a count of ten or more. V is TRBV12-3 or TRBV12-4 and J is TRBJ2-5; D remains ambiguous. V was pared by 0 bases and J by 0 bases, with 5 bases between. There are 14 residues in the CDR3. This chain's CDR3 is CASSLAQYQETQYF. The DNA for the CDR3 is TGTGCCAGCAGTTTAGCTCAGTACCAAGAGACCCAGTACTTC.

J is TRBJ2-5 and V is TRBV27, with 9 bases lining up with TRBD1. CDR3 length: 15 amino acids. Germline CDR1 and CDR2: MNHEY and SMNVEV (reference sequence). V shed 5 bases, J shed 2 bases, and the junction held 6 bases outside the gene matches. The CDR3 DNA reads as TGTGCCAGCAGTCGGGACAGGGCCCCGCAAGAGACCCAGTACTTC. It translates to CASSRDRAPQETQYF.

This clonotype was seen only a few times. J is TRBJ1-1 and V is TRBV20-1; TRBD1 matches 7 bases. V dropped 1 base and J dropped 2; count of bases not matched to a gene: 4. This CDR3 contains 14 residues. Germline V lookup: CDR1 DFQATT, CDR2 SNEGSKA (reference sequence). The chain's CDR3 is CSARVGTANTEAFF. The CDR3 nucleotides are TGCAGTGCTAGAGTTGGGACAGCTAACACTGAAGCTTTCTTT.

Only one count was recorded for this clonotype. No conserved phenylalanine or tryptophan ends this CDR3, so it is likely a read error. It is unclear where the CDR3 begins or ends on the DNA, so no DNA is shown, and the CDR3 is as TCRdb lists it. The chain couples TRBV28 to TRBJ1-5; the D call of TRBD1 is as the table states it, not checked on the DNA. Germline V CDR1 and CDR2: MDHEN, SYDVKM. The CDR3 length equals 17 residues, ends included. The chain's CDR3 is CASSSRPGDIIHQPQPL.

V is TRBV7-6 and J is TRBJ2-2; weak D call: TRBD2 (6 bases). V was shortened by 1 base and J by 5 bases, with 14 bases between the two germline ends. CDR3 length: 16 amino acids. The germline V gene encodes CDR1 SGHVS and CDR2 FNYEAQ. The CDR3 nucleotides are TGTGCCAGCAGCTTAGAGGCGGGAACCGAGACCGGGGAGCTGTTTTTT. Amino acids: CASSLEAGTETGELFF.

This clonotype was detected a few times. The chain couples TRBV28 to TRBJ2-7; no definite D call. The CDR3 sequence is 14 residues long. Germline CDR1 reads MDHEN; CDR2 reads SYDVKM. V lost 6 bases and J lost 1, with 13 bases in between. The CDR3 nucleotides are TGTGCCAGCAGACCCCTCGGCCCTTCCTACGAGCAGTACTTC. Translated: CASRPLGPSYEQYF.

In its sample, this clonotype was seen a few times. The rearrangement uses TRBV7-3 and TRBJ1-6; unclear D gene. This CDR3 has 14 residues. V was trimmed by 2 bases and J by 7 bases, leaving 9 bases between them. Germline V gene lookup returns CDR1 SGHTA and CDR2 FQGTGA. CDR3 region: CASSLDPGNSPLHF. CDR3 nucleotide sequence: TGTGCCAGCAGCTTAGATCCGGGAAATTCACCCCTCCACTTT.

Comments on this clonotype: Just one base apart from a much larger clone, this may be a read error. The chain combines TRBV11-2 with TRBJ2-5; possible D gene TRBD1, 5 bases. The CDR3 sequence is 15 residues long. The V gene's germline CDR1 is SGHAT and CDR2 FQNNGV. In nucleotides, the CDR3 is TGTGCCAGCAGCTTAGATTCGGCAGGGCGAAAGACCCGGTACTTC. Residues: CASSLDSAGRKTRYF.

The chain couples TRBV12-3 or TRBV12-4 to TRBJ2-7; unclear D gene. CDR3 length equals 12 residues. Between the trimmed V and J ends, which lost 6 bases and 3 bases, there was a span of 9 bases. The chain's CDR3 is CASRGILYEQYF. Here the CDR3 DNA reads TGTGCCAGCAGGGGGATACTCTACGAGCAGTACTTC.

This clonotype showed up just a few times. The V and J genes are TRBV6-2 or TRBV6-3 and TRBJ1-5, with D perhaps matching TRBD1 (5 bases). Trimming took off 1 base at V and 0 bases at J, with 7 bases between the two ends. The CDR3 extends over 15 amino acids. Germline CDR1 is MNHEY and CDR2 is SVGEGT. Here the CDR3 DNA reads TGTGCCAGCAGTTACTGGGGCAATAGCAATCAGCCCCAGCATTTT. This gives the protein CASSYWGNSNQPQHF.